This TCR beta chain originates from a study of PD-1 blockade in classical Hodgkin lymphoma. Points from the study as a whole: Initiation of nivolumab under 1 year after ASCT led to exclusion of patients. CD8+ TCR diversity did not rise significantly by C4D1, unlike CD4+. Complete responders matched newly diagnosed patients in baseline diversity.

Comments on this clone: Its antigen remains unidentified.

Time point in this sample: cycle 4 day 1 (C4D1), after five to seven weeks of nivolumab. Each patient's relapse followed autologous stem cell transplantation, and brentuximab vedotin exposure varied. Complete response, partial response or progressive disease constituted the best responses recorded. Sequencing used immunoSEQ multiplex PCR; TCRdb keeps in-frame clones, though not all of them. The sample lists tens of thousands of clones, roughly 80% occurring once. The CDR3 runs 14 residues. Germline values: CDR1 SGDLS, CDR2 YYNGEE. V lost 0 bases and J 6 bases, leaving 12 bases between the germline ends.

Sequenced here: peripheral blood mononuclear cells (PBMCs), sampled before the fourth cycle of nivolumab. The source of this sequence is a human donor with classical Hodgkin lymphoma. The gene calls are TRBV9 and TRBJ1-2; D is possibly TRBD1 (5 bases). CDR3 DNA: TGTGCCAGCAGCGTAGCACAATTCAGGGATGGCTACACCTTC. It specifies CASSVAQFRDGYTF.